The 24 T cell receptor beta chains listed next were all sequenced from one sample in a study of blood T cell repertoires in COVID-19. Sequencing was performed with immunoSEQ multiplex PCR; in TCRdb, only in-frame clones are kept and a portion is missing. Altogether around 60,000 clones are present, roughly 80% being singletons, with the ten largest covering 18%. Sequencing was performed on peripheral blood. The origin of the receptors is a woman between 45 and 60 years old with active or convalescent COVID-19.

The chain couples TRBV11-3 to TRBJ1-2; a possible D gene is TRBD1 (6 bases). The germline gives CDR1 SGHNT, CDR2 YENEEA. The CDR3 has 14 residues. V was cut by 5 bases and J by 8 bases, with 18 bases left in between. CDR3 bases: TGTGCCAGCAGCCTGGACAGCGACGGGAGGGGCTACACCTTC. It codes for CASSLDSDGRGYTF.

This sequence joins TRBV7-2 and TRBJ1-4; no definite D call. V was clipped by 1 base and J by 8 bases, with 8 bases between them. The CDR3 sequence is 13 residues long. Germline-derived CDR1 and CDR2 are SGHTA and FQGNSA. CDR3 in amino acids: CASSLVIEEKLFF. CDR3 DNA sequence: TGTGCCAGCAGCTTAGTAATAGAAGAAAAACTGTTTTTT. The complete variable domain, with remaining parts taken from reference TRBV7-2 and TRBJ1-4, reads GAGVSQSPSNKVTEKGKDVELRCDPISGHTALYWYRQSLGQGLEFLIYFQGNSAPDKSGLPSDRFSAERTGGSVSTLTIQRTQQEDSAVYLCASSLVIEEKLFFGSGTQLSVL.

This chain joins TRBV6-4 and TRBJ1-2; TRBD1 matches at 9 bases. Germline lookup yields CDR1 MRHNA and CDR2 SNTAGT. This CDR3 is 13 amino acids long. Trimming at V came to 5 bases and at J to 4 bases, leaving 2 bases not matched to a gene. This CDR3 reads CASSPDRGYGYTF. As DNA, the CDR3 is TGTGCCAGCAGTCCGGACAGGGGCTATGGCTACACCTTC.

The V and J genes are TRBV5-1 and TRBJ2-2; 15 positions match TRBD2. This CDR3 comprises 18 residues. CDR1 is SGHRS, CDR2 YFSETQ, per germline. The junction had 10 bases not matched to a gene; V was cut back by 4 bases and J by 6 bases. The DNA of the CDR3 is TGCGCCAGCAGCCCCCGCGGACTAGCGGGAGGGCCGGCCGGGGAGCTGTTTTTT. Translated, it gives CASSPRGLAGGPAGELFF.

This clone was found many times. The chain links TRBV12-5 to TRBJ1-6; D perhaps matches TRBD1 (6 bases). This CDR3 is built from 15 residues. The germline V and J ends were trimmed by 0 bases and 13 bases, with 16 bases remaining between them. CDR1 and CDR2 from the germline V gene are LGHNT and FRNRAP. CDR3: CASGLVLRGGGPLHF. CDR3 bases: TGTGCTAGTGGTTTGGTACTCAGGGGCGGGGGCCCCCTCCACTTT.

The V and J genes are TRBV9 and TRBJ2-7; 9 bases are a match to TRBD1. This CDR3 is 15 amino acids long. V lost 0 bases and J lost 3; bases outside the gene matches: 4. Per the germline V gene, CDR1 is SGDLS and CDR2 is YYNGEE. CDR3 in amino acids: CASSVAADRGYEQYF. The CDR3 coding sequence is TGTGCCAGCAGCGTAGCGGCGGACAGGGGCTACGAGCAGTACTTC.

In nucleotides, the CDR3 is TGTGCCAGCACCCCGAGAGCCGCGGAGGGGACAGATACGCAGTATTTT. It is translated as CASTPRAAEGTDTQYF. This rearrangement joins TRBV28 to TRBJ2-3, with a weak D call TRBD2 (6 bases). This CDR3 has 16 residues. Per germline, CDR1 MDHEN and CDR2 SYDVKM. V was trimmed by 7 bases and J by 3 bases, leaving 20 bases between them.

The genes are TRBV9 and TRBJ2-1; TRBD2 agrees at 7 bases. Germline CDR1 SGDLS, CDR2 YYNGEE. V shed 7 bases and J 2 bases; nucleotides not matched to a gene: 3. There are 13 residues in the CDR3. CDR3 in DNA: TGTGCCAGCTCGAGCGGGACCTACAATGAGCAGTTCTTC. Translating it yields CASSSGTYNEQFF.

This chain connects TRBV5-4 to TRBJ2-3, with D hard to call. The CDR3 sequence is 13 residues long. Germline assignment: CDR1 SGHNT and CDR2 YYREEE (reference sequence). The V end was cut by 4 bases, the J end by 1 base, with 7 bases between. CDR3 protein: CASSTPGTDTQYF. The CDR3 DNA sequence: TGTGCCAGCAGCACTCCGGGCACAGATACGCAGTATTTT. Together with reference TRBV5-4 and TRBJ2-3, the CDR3 gives the full variable domain: ETGVTQSPTHLIKTRGQQVTLRCSSQSGHNTVSWYQQALGQGPQFIFQYYREEENGRGNFPPRFSGLQFPNYSSELNVNALELDDSALYLCASSTPGTDTQYFGPGTRLTVL.

This clone has only one observation. The V call is TRBV5-6, the J call TRBJ1-6; 10 bases map to TRBD1. This CDR3 has 14 amino acids. J lost 10 bases, V lost 4 bases, and 5 bases had no gene match. Germline CDR1 is SGHDT and CDR2 is YYEEEE. The CDR3 reads CASSDRGLRSPLHF. The DNA of the CDR3 is TGTGCCAGCAGCGACAGGGGGCTACGGTCACCCCTCCACTTT.

CDR3 sequence: CASSEGGTFSGNTIYF. CDR3 bases: TGTGCCAGCAGTGAAGGAGGCACATTCTCTGGAAACACCATATATTTT. The chain has TRBV6-1 and TRBJ1-3; D unclear. The CDR3 extends over 16 amino acids. Germline-derived CDR1 and CDR2 are MNHNS and SASEGT. V gave up 1 base and J gave up 0 bases, with 10 bases separating them.

With regard to this clone: One end of the junction does not line up with germline, which may come from a read error. This chain links TRBV6-6 with TRBJ2-7; TRBD1 matches 12 bases. This CDR3 is built from 11 residues. Germline CDR1 and CDR2: MNHNY and SVGAGI (reference sequence). The CDR3 DNA is TGTGCCAGCACGGGACAGGGGGCCCTCAGCTTC. Amino acids: CASTGQGALSF.

V is TRBV5-4 and J is TRBJ2-4, with TRBD1 identical over 9 bases. The length of the CDR3 is 15 residues. The germline gives CDR1 SGHNT, CDR2 YYREEE (reference sequence). The junction had 7 bases not matched to a gene; V was cut back by 5 bases and J by 4 bases. CDR3 sequence (DNA): TGTGCCAGCAGGTCTCCCGGGACAGGGAAAAACATTCAGTACTTC. Translation gives CASRSPGTGKNIQYF.

V is TRBV15 and J is TRBJ1-5, with a weak D call TRBD1 (5 bases). Per the germline V gene, CDR1 is LNHNV and CDR2 is YYDKDF (reference sequence). The CDR3 has 15 amino acids. V was shortened by 4 bases and J by 2 bases, with 12 bases between the two germline ends. CDR3 sequence reads: CATSKSEGGNQPQHF. The CDR3, as DNA: TGTGCCACCAGCAAGAGCGAAGGGGGCAATCAGCCCCAGCATTTT.

This clone has ten or more counts. V and J are TRBV7-6 and TRBJ1-2, with no clear D. Germline loops: CDR1 SGHVS, CDR2 FNYEAQ. The length of the CDR3 is 15 residues. The V and J ends lost 1 base and 6 bases respectively, with 15 bases between them. In DNA form, the CDR3 reads TGTGCCAGCAGCTTAGTTGACACCTACTCGGATGGCTACACCTTC. Translation: CASSLVDTYSDGYTF. Supplemented by reference TRBV7-6 and TRBJ1-2, the full variable domain reads GAGVSQSPRYKVTKRGQDVALRCDPISGHVSLYWYRQALGQGPEFLTYFNYEAQQDKSGLPNDRFSAERPEGSISTLTIQRTEQRDSAMYRCASSLVDTYSDGYTFGSGTRLTVV.

V gene TRBV15 combines with J gene TRBJ1-1, with D unclear. There are 14 residues in the CDR3. V lost 2 bases, J lost 1 base, and 8 bases lay in between. Germline assignment: CDR1 LNHNV and CDR2 YYDKDF (reference sequence). The DNA for the CDR3 is TGTGCCACCAGCAGACTCACGGGGAACACTGAAGCTTTCTTT. It codes for CATSRLTGNTEAFF. Full variable domain (missing parts from reference TRBV15 and TRBJ1-1): DAMVIQNPRYQVTQFGKPVTLSCSQTLNHNVMYWYQQKSSQAPKLLFHYYDKDFNNEADTPDNFQSRRPNTSFCFLDIRSPGLGDTAMYLCATSRLTGNTEAFFGQGTRLTVV.

J is TRBJ2-1 and V is TRBV6-6, with TRBD2 matching over 11 bases. J gave up 6 bases and V 4 bases, and 8 bases lay outside the gene matches. The CDR3 spans 16 residues. Germline V gene data show CDR1 as MNHNY and CDR2 as SVGAGI (reference sequence). CDR3 DNA sequence: TGTGCCAGCAGTTCTTATCTAGCGGGAGGAGGCAATGAGCAGTTCTTC. Translating gives CASSSYLAGGGNEQFF.

This chain joins TRBV2 and TRBJ1-2; D is perhaps TRBD1 (5 bases). Germline CDR1 SNHLY, CDR2 FYNNEI. Trimming stripped 4 bases from V and 4 bases from J, with 28 bases between. This CDR3 region has 19 residues. This chain's CDR3 is CASSGLKGNGEQLSYGYTF. CDR3 sequence (DNA): TGTGCCAGCAGTGGGTTAAAGGGGAATGGCGAACAGCTTTCCTATGGCTACACCTTC.

The chain uses TRBV5-4 and TRBJ2-3, with 9 positions matching TRBD1. The CDR3 contains 17 residues. CDR1 SGHNT and CDR2 YYREEE come from the germline V gene (reference sequence). V lost 4 bases, J lost 5 bases, and 14 bases stayed unmatched. The CDR3 sequence: CASSPPGQGRSGDTQYF. The CDR3 DNA reads as TGTGCCAGCAGCCCCCCCGGACAGGGGAGGAGTGGAGATACGCAGTATTTT.

The gene calls are TRBV2 and TRBJ1-2; D gene ambiguous. Trimming removed 6 bases at V and 7 bases at J, with 9 bases between. CDR3 length: 11 residues. The germline V gene encodes CDR1 SNHLY and CDR2 FYNNEI. DNA of the CDR3: TGTGCCAGCAGGGGTTCAGGTGGCTACACCTTC. It specifies CASRGSGGYTF.

J is TRBJ2-7 and V is TRBV2, with D tentatively TRBD2 (6 bases). The V gene lost 7 bases and the J gene lost 4 bases, with 14 bases spanning the gap. The V gene's germline CDR1 is SNHLY and CDR2 FYNNEI. The CDR3 length is 13 residues. CDR3 bases: TGTGCCAGCATGAGACGGGAGAAGTACGAGCAGTACTTC. It is translated as CASMRREKYEQYF.

The V and J genes are TRBV19 and TRBJ1-2, with D maybe TRBD1 (5 bases). This CDR3 has 13 amino acids. CDR1 LNHDA and CDR2 SQIVND come from the germline V gene (reference sequence). The V end was cut by 8 bases, the J end by 0 bases, with 10 bases between. The CDR3 bases are TGTGCCAGTGACACAGGTTCTAACTATGGCTACACCTTC. The encoded protein is CASDTGSNYGYTF.

This chain links TRBV5-1 with TRBJ2-3; 16 nucleotides agree with TRBD2. This CDR3 contains 17 residues. Trimming cost V 3 bases and J 4 bases; bases outside gene matches: 5. Germline CDR1 SGHRS, CDR2 YFSETQ. Written as DNA, the CDR3 is TGCGCCAGCAGCTCGGGACTAGCGGGAGGGCCCGCAGATACGCAGTATTTT. As protein: CASSSGLAGGPADTQYF.

This chain connects TRBV5-1 to TRBJ2-2; possible D gene TRBD2, 6 bases. This CDR3 is built from 15 residues. Germline V lookup: CDR1 SGHRS, CDR2 YFSETQ. Deletions cut 6 bases from V and 4 bases from J, with 16 bases between. The CDR3 is CASTFETSGTGELFF. In DNA form, the CDR3 reads TGCGCCAGCACCTTTGAGACTAGTGGCACCGGGGAGCTGTTTTTT.